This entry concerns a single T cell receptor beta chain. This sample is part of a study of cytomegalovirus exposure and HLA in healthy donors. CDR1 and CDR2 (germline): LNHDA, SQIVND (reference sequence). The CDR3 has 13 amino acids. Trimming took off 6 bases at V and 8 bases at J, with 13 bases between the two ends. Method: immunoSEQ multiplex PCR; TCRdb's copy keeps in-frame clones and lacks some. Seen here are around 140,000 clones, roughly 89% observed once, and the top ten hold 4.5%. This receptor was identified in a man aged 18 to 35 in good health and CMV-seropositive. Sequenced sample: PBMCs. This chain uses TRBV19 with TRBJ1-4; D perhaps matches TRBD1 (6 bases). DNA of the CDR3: TGTGCCAGTAGGACGGCCGGACAGGAAAAACTGTTTTTT. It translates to CASRTAGQEKLFF.